The 24 T cell receptor beta chains given below trace back to one sample, sequenced in a study of Graves' ophthalmopathy and Graves' hyperthyroidism. Amplification of the TCR beta CDR3 regions used RNA transcripts (as template). HTBI primers were used in a first-round RT-PCR, which preceded a second-round multiplex PCR. One entry per CDR3 protein, called by TCRdb with MiXCR from the multiplex PCR reads. Here the sample spans about 210,000 distinct CDR3 sequences, just under 30% being singletons. The sample was peripheral blood. The receptors stem from a man aged 45-65 years with Graves' ophthalmopathy.

This clonotype was detected ten times or more. The chain couples TRBV2 to TRBJ1-2; D remains unclear. Germline V lookup: CDR1 SNHLY, CDR2 FYNNEI. Trimming left V 9 bases short and J 0 bases short, with 14 bases between. There are 14 residues in the CDR3. CDR3 nucleotide sequence: TGTGCCAGAGGAGTCGGAAGAGCTAACTATGGCTACACCTTC. It codes for CARGVGRANYGYTF.

The table lists this clonotype with many counts. DNA for the CDR3: TGTGCCAGCAGCGGGGACACCCCGAACACCGGGGAGCTGTTTTTT. Protein sequence: CASSGDTPNTGELFF. This chain joins TRBV2 and TRBJ2-2; D perhaps matches TRBD1 (6 bases). V lost 6 bases and J 0 bases, leaving 11 bases between the germline ends. The CDR3 sequence is 15 residues long. The germline V gene has CDR1 SNHLY and CDR2 FYNNEI.

This clonotype was detected many times. The chain combines TRBV30 with TRBJ2-7; D may be TRBD1 (5 bases). Trimming stripped 3 bases from V and 0 bases from J, with 15 bases between. The CDR3 is made up of 15 amino acids. Germline values: CDR1 GTSNPN, CDR2 SVGIG (reference sequence). CDR3 amino acids: CAWRQASGPSYEQYF. DNA of the CDR3: TGTGCCTGGAGGCAAGCGTCAGGGCCCTCCTACGAGCAGTACTTC.

In its sample, this clonotype was seen many times. The genes are TRBV7-2 and TRBJ1-2; no clear D gene. CDR1 and CDR2 from the germline V gene are SGHTA and FQGNSA. This CDR3 comprises 13 residues. The V end was cut by 5 bases, the J end by 8 bases, with 15 bases between. CDR3 sequence: CASSPQQRRGYTF. The CDR3 coding sequence is TGTGCCAGCAGCCCCCAACAGCGCCGGGGCTACACCTTC.

Turning to this clonotype: The junction departs from the called germline gene at one end, perhaps through a read error. The gene calls are TRBV7-8 and TRBJ1-1; D is possibly TRBD1 (5 bases). This CDR3 contains 15 residues. CDR1 is SGHVS, CDR2 FQNEAQ, per germline. The CDR3 nucleotides read TGTGCCAGCAGTTTAGGTCTGGGGGGGAGGACTGAAGCTTTCTTT. This sequence encodes CASSLGLGGRTEAFF.

This clonotype has at least ten counts. This chain uses TRBV6-2 or TRBV6-3 with TRBJ2-5; TRBD2 is a possible D gene (5 bases). The CDR3 runs 10 residues. The germline gives CDR1 MNHEY, CDR2 SVGEGT. V was pared by 3 bases and J by 10 bases, with 6 bases between. Here the CDR3 DNA reads TGTGCCAGCAGTTATGGGAGCCAGTACTTC. Its protein product is CASSYGSQYF.

V usage is TRBV6-5 and J usage is TRBJ2-7; D is ambiguous. Trimming removed 2 bases from V and 0 bases from J, with 11 bases in between. The CDR3 contains 15 residues. Germline V gene data show CDR1 as MNHEY and CDR2 as SVGAGI. The CDR3 coding sequence is TGTGCCAGCAGTTACGTCATATCAAACTCCTACGAGCAGTACTTC. It specifies CASSYVISNSYEQYF.

In its sample, this clonotype was seen many times. One end of the junction fails to match germline, which may point to a read error. Here the CDR3 reads CASSLKAGPAGNTMYF. The CDR3 DNA reads as TGTGCCAGCAGCTTAAAGGCGGGACCCGCCGGAAACACCATGTATTTT. The chain couples TRBV7-3 to TRBJ1-3; tentative D call: TRBD1 (5 bases). Germline V lookup: CDR1 SGHTA, CDR2 FQGTGA. The CDR3 covers 16 residues.

This clonotype has ten or more counts. The rearrangement joins TRBV18 to TRBJ2-7, with D possibly being TRBD2 (5 bases). CDR1 is KGHSH, CDR2 LQKENI, per germline. The CDR3 loop spans 14 amino acids. V gave up 1 base and J gave up 2 bases, with 9 bases separating them. The CDR3 nucleotides read TGTGCCAGCTCACCACGCGGGCAGGCCTACGAGCAGTACTTC. It translates to CASSPRGQAYEQYF. The full variable domain, its missing parts supplied by reference TRBV18 and TRBJ2-7, is NAGVMQNPRHLVRRRGQEARLRCSPMKGHSHVYWYRQLPEEGLKFMVYLQKENIIDESGMPKERFSAEFPKEGPSILRIQQVVRGDSAAYFCASSPRGQAYEQYFGPGTRLTVT.

This clonotype was recorded many times. The chain links TRBV6-5 to TRBJ2-3, with D perhaps matching TRBD2 (5 bases). The V gene's germline CDR1 is MNHEY and CDR2 SVGAGI. V was cut by 4 bases and J by 0 bases, with 14 bases left in between. The CDR3 is 16 residues long. CDR3 region: CASSSDLAASTDTQYF. In DNA form, the CDR3 reads TGTGCCAGCAGTTCAGACCTAGCAGCTAGCACAGATACGCAGTATTTT.

Many counts were recorded for this clonotype. V gene TRBV6-5 combines with J gene TRBJ2-7; TRBD2 aligns across 12 bases. CDR1 is MNHEY, CDR2 SVGAGI, per germline. The CDR3 is made up of 17 amino acids. J was trimmed by 3 bases and V by 2 bases; bases with no gene match: 8. CDR3 amino acids: CASSYGRLAGVFYEQYF. For the CDR3, the DNA is TGTGCCAGCAGTTACGGAAGACTAGCGGGAGTTTTCTACGAGCAGTACTTC.

This clonotype was recorded many times. The chain couples TRBV6-2 or TRBV6-3 to TRBJ2-2; D possibly corresponds to TRBD1 (5 bases). The CDR3 is 18 residues long. V lost 5 bases and J 0 bases, leaving 19 bases between the germline ends. CDR1 and CDR2 from the germline V gene are MNHEY and SVGEGT. The CDR3 nucleotides read TGTGCCAGCAGTATCTCATACGGACAAGTCTCGAACACCGGGGAGCTGTTTTTT. The encoded protein is CASSISYGQVSNTGELFF.

V gene TRBV30 combines with J gene TRBJ2-2; D uncertain. Germline CDR1 GTSNPN, CDR2 SVGIG (reference sequence). CDR3 size: 11 residues. Trimming left V 4 bases short and J 7 bases short, with 7 bases between. This chain's CDR3 is CAWTVGGELFF. The CDR3 DNA follows: TGTGCCTGGACTGTAGGCGGGGAGCTGTTTTTT.

The rearrangement uses TRBV11-2 and TRBJ2-7; 7 bases line up with TRBD1. Germline V lookup: CDR1 SGHAT, CDR2 FQNNGV. J lost 3 bases, V lost 1 base, and 9 bases had no gene match. The CDR3 extends over 16 amino acids. The CDR3 loop reads CASSLGRQGPHYEQYF. In DNA form, the CDR3 reads TGTGCCAGCAGCTTAGGGAGACAGGGACCGCACTACGAGCAGTACTTC.

This rearrangement joins TRBV10-2 to TRBJ1-1, with D possibly TRBD1 on 6 matching bases. The CDR3 sequence is 14 residues long. Trimming removed 6 bases from V and 6 bases from J, with 17 bases in between. Germline CDR1 WSHSY, CDR2 SAAADI. The chain's CDR3 is CASRVRDINAEAFF. As DNA, the CDR3 is TGCGCCAGCAGAGTAAGGGACATTAATGCTGAAGCTTTCTTT.

This clonotype appeared many times. J is TRBJ2-7 and V is TRBV11-2; 7 bases match TRBD1. This CDR3 spans 15 amino acids. Germline loops: CDR1 SGHAT, CDR2 FQNNGV. V shed 4 bases, J shed 3 bases, and the junction held 9 bases outside the gene matches. The DNA for the CDR3 is TGTGCCAGCAGCTCGGACAGGCGCACTGACTACGAGCAGTACTTC. Amino acid sequence: CASSSDRRTDYEQYF.

J is TRBJ1-5 and V is TRBV2; D perhaps matches TRBD1 (6 bases). V was pared by 6 bases and J by 6 bases, with 15 bases between. Looked up from germline, CDR1 is SNHLY and CDR2 is FYNNEI. The CDR3 has 14 amino acids. The CDR3 is CASRTGAPSQPQHF. In DNA, the CDR3 is TGTGCCAGCAGGACAGGAGCTCCTAGTCAGCCCCAGCATTTT. Combining the CDR3 with reference TRBV2 and TRBJ1-5 gives the whole variable domain EPEVTQTPSHQVTQMGQEVILRCVPISNHLYFYWYRQILGQKVEFLVSFYNNEISEKSEIFDDQFSVERPDGSNFTLKIRSTKLEDSAMYFCASRTGAPSQPQHFGDGTRLSIL.

The chain has TRBV18 and TRBJ2-7, with TRBD2 identical over 7 bases. CDR1 and CDR2 from the germline V gene are KGHSH and LQKENI. The CDR3 length is 15 residues. V lost 4 bases to trimming and J lost 0 bases; unmatched junction nucleotides: 6. CDR3 coding DNA: TGTGCCAGCTCACGGGGGGGGGATCTCTCCTACGAGCAGTACTTC. Translated: CASSRGGDLSYEQYF.

V is TRBV2 and J is TRBJ2-5, with D possibly TRBD1 on 6 matching bases. V dropped 0 bases and J dropped 0 bases, with 17 bases sitting between them. The germline CDR1 and CDR2 sequences are SNHLY and FYNNEI. The CDR3 consists of 18 residues. The CDR3, as DNA: TGTGCCAGCAGTGAAGCCAGAATGGGCAGGGGACACCAAGAGACCCAGTACTTC. It specifies CASSEARMGRGHQETQYF.

This clonotype was counted many times. V and J are TRBV7-6 and TRBJ2-5; 9 bases match TRBD2. V was pared by 8 bases and J by 12 bases, with 16 bases of the junction left unmatched. The CDR3 runs 14 residues. Germline V gene sequence: CDR1 SGHVS, CDR2 FNYEAQ. The CDR3 reads CASALLAGGPFKYF. The CDR3 bases are TGTGCCAGCGCCTTGCTGGCGGGAGGGCCGTTCAAGTACTTC.

This clonotype came up many times. This chain joins TRBV3-1 and TRBJ1-5; D perhaps matches TRBD1 (6 bases). The CDR3 runs to 15 residues. The V gene's germline CDR1 is LGHDT and CDR2 YNNKEL (reference sequence). The V end was cut by 3 bases, the J end by 2 bases, with 11 bases between. CDR3 loop: CASSQAGVGNQPQHF. CDR3 sequence (DNA): TGTGCCAGCAGCCAGGCAGGGGTCGGCAATCAGCCCCAGCATTTT.

This clonotype showed up many times. This rearrangement joins TRBV12-3 or TRBV12-4 to TRBJ1-5; D ambiguous. The length of the CDR3 is 13 residues. The germline V and J ends were trimmed by 1 base and 2 bases, with 3 bases remaining between them. The CDR3 DNA reads as TGTGCCAGCAGTTTAGTCGGCAATCAGCCCCAGCATTTT. Protein: CASSLVGNQPQHF.

This clonotype was seen ten or more times. The chain links TRBV6-1 to TRBJ2-7; 9 bases are a match to TRBD1. Per the germline V gene, CDR1 is MNHNS and CDR2 is SASEGT. The CDR3 has 14 amino acids. The V segment lost 6 bases and the J segment 5 bases; nucleotides outside the gene matches: 8. CDR3 loop: CASSPGQGPNEQYF. For the CDR3, the DNA is TGTGCCAGCAGCCCGGGACAGGGACCCAACGAGCAGTACTTC.

This clonotype was observed many times. The V and J genes are TRBV20-1 and TRBJ2-5, with D hard to call. Trimming left V 3 bases short and J 7 bases short, with 12 bases between. This CDR3 contains 12 residues. The V gene's germline CDR1 is DFQATT and CDR2 SNEGSKA (reference sequence). The CDR3 sequence: CSASRPDGTQYF. The DNA of the CDR3 is TGCAGTGCTAGTAGGCCGGATGGGACCCAGTACTTC.